This entry is about one T cell receptor beta chain. The antigen is unknown. One end of the junction varies from germline; a read error may be responsible. This entry comes from a study of vaccination and CD4 T cells after COVID-19. Treatment in this sample: approximately 11-day PBMC culture with coronavirus spike peptide pools or control peptides (ViraFEST assay). CD4+ T lymphocytes from the unexposed donor were collected before the COVID-19 pandemic (2011-2018). The CDR3 extends over 15 amino acids. The germline gives CDR1 LNHDA, CDR2 SQIVND (reference sequence). Once obtained from cultured CD4+ T cells, the DNA was sequenced using the Oncomine TCR Beta short-read assay. TCRdb recomputed calls from the PCR reads with MiXCR, one row per CDR3 protein. The sample carries roughly 7,000 distinct CDR3 sequences, around 31% recorded once.

The chain has TRBV19 and TRBJ2-7; 9 bases match TRBD1. The sequenced sample was CD4+ T cells from blood, cultured in vitro. The receptor was derived from a human donor in good health. CDR3 sequence reads: CASSDSGTGLPALDF. The CDR3 nucleotides are TGTGCCAGTAGTGACTCCGGGACAGGGCTCCCCGCCTTGGACTTC.